This is a list of T cell receptor beta chains from one sample in a study of T cells after yellow fever vaccination. One entry per CDR3 protein results from TCRdb running MiXCR on the 5' RACE reads. The profile covers some 240,000 distinct CDR3 sequences, with under 3.5% appearing a single time and approximately 3% taken by the ten largest. The sequences come from CD4+ T cells sorted from PBMCs, collected 10 days after the yellow fever booster vaccination. Source of these receptors: a man aged 18 to 35 who received the YFV17D yellow fever vaccine. Each CDR3 is given with its conserved first and last residue. D genes are given only for firm matches. Not every row has a clone size; where given, it reads once, few, many or a size class.

j_call | v_call | d_call | clone_size | cdr3_aa | cdr3_nt
TRBJ2-5 | TRBV20-1 | . | . | CSATRDAQQETQYF | TGCAGTGCTACCCGGGACGCCCAACAAGAGACCCAGTACTTC
TRBJ1-2 | TRBV30 | . | few | CAWSGPGGTF | TGTGCCTGGAGTGGTCCCGGGGGCACCTTC
TRBJ1-5 | TRBV2 | . | . | CASSEYSQPQHF | TGTGCCAGCAGTGAATACAGTCAGCCCCAGCATTTT
TRBJ2-5 | TRBV7-2 | . | many | CASSLGSFGAETQYF | TGTGCCAGCAGCTTAGGGTCGTTCGGGGCGGAGACCCAGTACTTC
TRBJ2-7 | TRBV3-1 | . | few | CASSLSTIVDEQYF | TGTGCCAGCAGCCTCTCCACTATCGTCGACGAGCAGTACTTC
TRBJ1-5 | TRBV12-3/TRBV12-4 | . | . | CASSLIVGESTQPQHF | TGTGCCAGCAGTTTAATTGTCGGGGAATCTACTCAGCCCCAGCATTTT
TRBJ1-1 | TRBV5-1 | . | many | CASSSQGYRTEAFF | TGCGCCAGCAGCTCACAGGGTTATCGGACTGAAGCTTTCTTT
TRBJ2-3 | TRBV11-2 | . | many | CASSLLGHYTDTQYF | TGTGCCAGCAGCTTACTAGGGCACTACACAGATACGCAGTATTTT
TRBJ1-4 | TRBV7-9 | TRBD1 | many | CASSVTGDGKLFF | TGTGCCAGCAGCGTGACAGGGGATGGAAAACTGTTTTTT
TRBJ2-5 | TRBV10-3 | . | . | CAIGWFQETQYF | TGTGCCATCGGTTGGTTCCAAGAGACCCAGTACTTC
TRBJ2-3 | TRBV5-8 | TRBD2 | many | CASPWTRGGLGDTQYF | TGTGCCAGCCCCTGGACGCGGGGGGGCCTGGGAGATACGCAGTATTTT
TRBJ1-1 | TRBV12-3/TRBV12-4 | . | . | CASTGRRRSPEAFF | TGTGCCAGCACCGGAAGGCGACGTTCCCCTGAAGCTTTCTTT
TRBJ1-4 | TRBV20-1 | TRBD1 | . | CSALDRAEKLFF | TGCAGTGCTCTGGACAGGGCGGAAAAACTGTTTTTT
TRBJ1-6 | TRBV20-1 | TRBD1 | few | CSAYPRDRGNSPLHF | TGCAGTGCTTACCCCCGGGACAGGGGCAATTCACCCCTCCACTTT
TRBJ2-5 | TRBV5-1 | . | few | CANARTPQETQYF | TGCGCCAACGCACGGACTCCCCAAGAGACCCAGTACTTC
TRBJ1-5 | TRBV10-2 | . | few | CASSSLNGRPQHF | TGCGCCAGCAGCTCTCTAAACGGACGGCCCCAGCATTTT